This record looks at one T cell receptor beta chain sequence and its context. No antigen is known for it. This sample is part of a study of shared clonotypes between healthy human individuals. Study-wide background: The plates for each donor numbered three CD4 naive, three CD4 memory, two CD8 naive and one CD8 memory. Findings and caveats of the study: Several donors showed sharing of around 5% of naive CD4 clonotypes.

There are 15 residues in the CDR3. The germline CDR1 and CDR2 sequences are MGHRA and YSYEKL. J lost 4 bases, V lost 3 bases, and 7 bases had no gene match. All of the donors resided in Nashville, Tennessee, and each was a Caucasian adult. It was around 180 ng DNA, tens of thousands of T cell genomes, that sorted-subset replicate PCRs used. Sequenced by immunoSEQ multiplex PCR; TCRdb stores in-frame clones only, minus some. The data hold over 1.4 million clones, with roughly 97% observed a single time. The TCR comes from a man aged 25 to 45 in good health. The gene calls are TRBV4-1 and TRBJ1-1; 8 nucleotides align to TRBD1. The sample comprised naive CD4+ T cells sorted from blood. Stated subset: CD45RA+ positively selected. The CDR3 is CASSHQDRVGTEAFF. The CDR3 nucleotides are TGCGCCAGCAGCCACCAGGACAGGGTGGGCACTGAAGCTTTCTTT.